This T cell receptor beta chain was retrieved from a study of blood T cell repertoires in COVID-19 (dated by TCRdb to about 2020). Study-level background: Samples from collaborators originated in the United States, Italy and Spain and spanned both the acute and convalescent phases of COVID-19. The prospective study material was composed of cDNA or gDNA derived from T cells, B-cell-depleted T cells, or PBMCs. Deeply sampled blood TCRbeta repertoires from subjects exposed to, actively infected with, or recovered from COVID-19 were included in the dataset. The repertoires were released in a freely available public database intended as a resource for research on the immune response to SARS-CoV-2. Samples were obtained from the ongoing ImmuneRACE study (first 160 participants) and from 1,000 to 1,500 subjects provided by 6 global collaborators. The sample metadata nearly always contained a de-identified subject ID, COVID-19 status, age in years and sex. Where available, HLA class I and class II types were obtained from metadata supplied by the sample provider rather than from assay-based typing. What the work shows at the level of the full study, not this receptor alone: How much clinical and demographic metadata was included differed by source and by participant, and the metadata was provided uncurated.

Samples from volunteer blood donors who had recovered from COVID-19 were contributed by a second Seattle source. Whole blood was collected in K2EDTA tubes by collaborating institutions according to the institutions' own protocols. For TCRbeta analysis, collaborator samples were shipped as frozen whole blood, as isolated PBMCs, or as DNA extracted from either sample type. Relative to germline, V is 5 bases shorter and J is 2 bases shorter, with 4 bases between their ends. The CDR3 runs 12 residues from the cysteine to the phenylalanine. The retained sequence is limited to the CDR3, 36 bases, with the frame set at the first base. The germline V gene provides CDR1 KGHDR and CDR2 SFDVKD. The immunoSEQ Assay, a bias-controlled multiplex PCR, was used to amplify TCRbeta CDR3 regions from genomic DNA. Under the source paper's analysis protocol: Within the assay, amplification of reference gene primers was used to estimate how many nucleated cells each sample contained. To quantify the absolute abundance of each unique TCRbeta CDR3 rearrangement, sequence reads were collapsed and filtered. Productive Simpson clonality was computed per sample as the square root of Simpson's diversity index over productive rearrangements. This immuneACCESS table, as held by TCRdb, lists in-frame sequences with V and J called but not all clones. Of the missing ones, under half trace to an unresolved V gene in checked studies; the others have no known cause. V, J and clone size are taken as reported in that table, and D and trimming were inferred from the DNA itself. For this sample there are some 320,000 clones; about 91% appear just once. The top ten clonotypes cover just under 7% of the sample.

Comments on this clone: No cognate antigen has been identified for it. No base qualities exist here, and no much larger clone lies one base off it.

The sequenced material came from peripheral blood. The TCR comes from a woman aged 25 to 39 who had recovered from COVID-19. Rearrangement joined TRBV24-1 to TRBJ2-3, with no confident D gene call. The CDR3 here reads CATSGPTDTQYF. The nucleotide sequence reads TGTGCCACCAGTGGGCCCACAGATACGCAGTATTTT.